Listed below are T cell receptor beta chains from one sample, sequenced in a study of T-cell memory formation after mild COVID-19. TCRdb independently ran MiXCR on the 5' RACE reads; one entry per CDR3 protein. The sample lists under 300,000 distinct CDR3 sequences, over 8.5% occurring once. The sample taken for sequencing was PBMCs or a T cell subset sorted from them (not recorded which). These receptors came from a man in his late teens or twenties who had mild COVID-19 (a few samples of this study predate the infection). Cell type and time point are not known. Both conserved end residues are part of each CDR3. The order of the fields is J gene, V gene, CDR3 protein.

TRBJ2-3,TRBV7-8,CASSLAWGARGDTQYF
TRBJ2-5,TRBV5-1,CASSAQGARETQYF
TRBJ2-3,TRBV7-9,CASSFGSGGSDTQYF
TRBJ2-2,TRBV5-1,CASMASGNTGELFF
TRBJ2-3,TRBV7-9,CASSYSGGAGADTQYF
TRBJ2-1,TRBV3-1,CASSQRGGGDNEQFF
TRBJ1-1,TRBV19,CASRQGMGTEAFF
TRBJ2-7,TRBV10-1,CASSEGVEQYF
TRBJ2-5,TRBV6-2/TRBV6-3,CASRKSTTQETQYF
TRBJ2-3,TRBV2,CASILDTQYF
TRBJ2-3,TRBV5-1,CASSLALLVAGAGADTQYF
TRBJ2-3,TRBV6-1,CASSERQGPSTDTQYF
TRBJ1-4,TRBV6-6,CASSYKGAGRDEKLFF
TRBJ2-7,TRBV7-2,CASSLDSSGGFYEQYF
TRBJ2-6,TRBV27,CASSSGLRASGANVLTF
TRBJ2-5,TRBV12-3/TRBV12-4,CASSFGGQETQYF
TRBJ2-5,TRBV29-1,CSVCRDQETQYF
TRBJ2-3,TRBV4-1,CASSRREGDTQYF
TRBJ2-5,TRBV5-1,CASSSRHIGETQYF
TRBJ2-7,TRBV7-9,CASSLNRGEYEQYF
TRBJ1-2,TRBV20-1,CSARGQGNKGYTF
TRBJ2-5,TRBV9,CASSVTGTGFLETQYF
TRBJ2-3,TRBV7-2,CASTNDRATDTQYF
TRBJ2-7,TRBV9,CASSVDVGPYEQYF
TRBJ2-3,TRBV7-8,CASSNRAQGADTQYF
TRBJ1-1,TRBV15,CATSRARQGISNTEAFF
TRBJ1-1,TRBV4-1,CASSQVREAKAFF
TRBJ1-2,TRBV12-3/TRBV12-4,CASSGTSSYTF
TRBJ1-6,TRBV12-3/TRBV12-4,CASSQSTDYNSPLHF